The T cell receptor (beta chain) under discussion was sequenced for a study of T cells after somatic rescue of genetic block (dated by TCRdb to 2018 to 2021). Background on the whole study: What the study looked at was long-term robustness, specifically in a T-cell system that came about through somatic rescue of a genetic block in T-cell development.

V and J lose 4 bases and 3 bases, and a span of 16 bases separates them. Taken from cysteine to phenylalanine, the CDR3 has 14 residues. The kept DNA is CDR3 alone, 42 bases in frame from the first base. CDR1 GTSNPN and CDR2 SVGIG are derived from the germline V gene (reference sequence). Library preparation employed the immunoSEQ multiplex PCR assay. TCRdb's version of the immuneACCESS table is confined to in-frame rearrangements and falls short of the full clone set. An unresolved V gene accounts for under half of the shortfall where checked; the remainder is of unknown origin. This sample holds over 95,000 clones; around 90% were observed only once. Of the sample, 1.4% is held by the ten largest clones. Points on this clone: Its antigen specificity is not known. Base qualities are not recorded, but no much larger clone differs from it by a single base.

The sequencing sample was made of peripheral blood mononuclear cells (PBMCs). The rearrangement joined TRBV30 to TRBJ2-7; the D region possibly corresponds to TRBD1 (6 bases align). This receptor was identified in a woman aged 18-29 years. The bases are TGTGCCTGGAAGGCCTTAAGGGGGAGCTACGAGCAGTACTTC. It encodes CAWKALRGSYEQYF.